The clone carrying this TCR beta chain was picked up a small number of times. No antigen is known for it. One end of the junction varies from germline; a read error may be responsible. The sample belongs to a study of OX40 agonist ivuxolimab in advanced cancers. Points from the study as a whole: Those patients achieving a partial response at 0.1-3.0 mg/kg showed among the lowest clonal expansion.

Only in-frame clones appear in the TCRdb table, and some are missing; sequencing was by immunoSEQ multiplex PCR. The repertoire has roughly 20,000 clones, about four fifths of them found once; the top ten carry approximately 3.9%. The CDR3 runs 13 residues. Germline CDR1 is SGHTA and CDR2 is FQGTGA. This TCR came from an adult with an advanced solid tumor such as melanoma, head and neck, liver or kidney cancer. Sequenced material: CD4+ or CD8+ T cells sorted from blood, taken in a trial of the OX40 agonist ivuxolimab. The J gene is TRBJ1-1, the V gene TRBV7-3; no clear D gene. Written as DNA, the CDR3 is TGTGCCAGCAGCCTAACACAGAACACTGAAGCTTTCTTT. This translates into CASSLTQNTEAFF.